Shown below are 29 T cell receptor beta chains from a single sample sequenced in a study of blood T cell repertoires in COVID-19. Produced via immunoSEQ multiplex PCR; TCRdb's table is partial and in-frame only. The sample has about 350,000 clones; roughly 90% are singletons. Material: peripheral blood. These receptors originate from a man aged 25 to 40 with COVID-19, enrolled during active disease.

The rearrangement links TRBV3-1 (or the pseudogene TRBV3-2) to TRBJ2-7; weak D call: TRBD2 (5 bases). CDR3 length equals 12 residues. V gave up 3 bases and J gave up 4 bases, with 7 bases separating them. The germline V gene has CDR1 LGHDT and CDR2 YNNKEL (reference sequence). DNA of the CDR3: TGTGCCAGCAGCCATGGCGGGTACGAGCAGTACTTC. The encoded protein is CASSHGGYEQYF.

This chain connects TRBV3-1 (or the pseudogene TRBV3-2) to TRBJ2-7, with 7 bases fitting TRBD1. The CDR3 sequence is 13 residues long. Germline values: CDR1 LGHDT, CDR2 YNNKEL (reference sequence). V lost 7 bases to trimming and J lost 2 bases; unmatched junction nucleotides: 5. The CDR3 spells CASNNRGTYEQYF. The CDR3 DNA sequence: TGTGCCAGCAATAACAGGGGCACCTACGAGCAGTACTTC.

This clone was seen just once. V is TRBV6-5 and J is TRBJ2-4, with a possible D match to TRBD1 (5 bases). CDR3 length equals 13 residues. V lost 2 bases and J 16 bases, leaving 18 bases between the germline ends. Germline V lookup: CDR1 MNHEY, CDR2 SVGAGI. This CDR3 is CASSYGLGATNYF. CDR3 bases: TGTGCCAGCAGTTACGGCCTAGGGGCTACGAATTACTTC.

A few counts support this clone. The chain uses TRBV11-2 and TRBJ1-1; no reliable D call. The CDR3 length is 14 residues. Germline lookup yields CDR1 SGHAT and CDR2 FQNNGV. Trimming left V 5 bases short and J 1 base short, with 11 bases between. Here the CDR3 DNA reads TGTGCCAGCAGCGGAGCCGGAGGGAACACTGAAGCTTTCTTT. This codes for CASSGAGGNTEAFF.

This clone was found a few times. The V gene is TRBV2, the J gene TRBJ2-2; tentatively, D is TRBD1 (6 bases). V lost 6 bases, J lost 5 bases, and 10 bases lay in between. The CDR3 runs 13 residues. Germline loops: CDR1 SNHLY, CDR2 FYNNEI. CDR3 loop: CASRLTGTGELFF. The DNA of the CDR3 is TGTGCCAGCAGGCTCACAGGGACCGGGGAGCTGTTTTTT.

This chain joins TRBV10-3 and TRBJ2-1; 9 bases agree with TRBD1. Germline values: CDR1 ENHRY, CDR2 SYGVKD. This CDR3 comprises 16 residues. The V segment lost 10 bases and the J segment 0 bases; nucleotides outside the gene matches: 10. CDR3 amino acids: CATRDRGASSYNEQFF. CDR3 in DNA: TGTGCCACTCGCGACAGGGGGGCAAGCTCCTACAATGAGCAGTTCTTC.

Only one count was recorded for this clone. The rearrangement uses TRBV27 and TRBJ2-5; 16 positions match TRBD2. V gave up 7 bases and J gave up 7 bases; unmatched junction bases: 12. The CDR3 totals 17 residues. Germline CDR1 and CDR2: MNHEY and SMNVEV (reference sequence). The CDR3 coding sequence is TGTGCCAGCATCCCCCTCGGGACTAGCGGGAGGGCCGGGACCCAGTACTTC. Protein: CASIPLGTSGRAGTQYF.

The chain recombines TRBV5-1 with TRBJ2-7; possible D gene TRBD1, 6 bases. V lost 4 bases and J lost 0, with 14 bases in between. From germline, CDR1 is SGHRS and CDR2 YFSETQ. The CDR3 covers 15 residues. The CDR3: CASSLDRFRSYEQYF. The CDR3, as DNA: TGCGCCAGCAGCCTAGACAGGTTCCGCTCCTACGAGCAGTACTTC.

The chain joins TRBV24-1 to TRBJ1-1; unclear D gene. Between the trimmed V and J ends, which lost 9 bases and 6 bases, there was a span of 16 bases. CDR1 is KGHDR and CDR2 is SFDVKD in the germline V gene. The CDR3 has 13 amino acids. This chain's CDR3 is CATGMRQGAEAFF. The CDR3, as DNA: TGTGCCACCGGCATGCGACAAGGCGCTGAAGCTTTCTTT.

The CDR3 loop reads CASSPRGQSNEKLFF. For the CDR3, the DNA is TGTGCCAGCTCACCAAGGGGACAGTCAAATGAAAAACTGTTTTTT. This chain joins TRBV18 and TRBJ1-4; 7 bases are shared with TRBD1. With V trimmed by 2 bases and J by 5 bases, 5 bases remained unmatched. The germline CDR1 and CDR2 sequences are KGHSH and LQKENI. This CDR3 has 15 residues.

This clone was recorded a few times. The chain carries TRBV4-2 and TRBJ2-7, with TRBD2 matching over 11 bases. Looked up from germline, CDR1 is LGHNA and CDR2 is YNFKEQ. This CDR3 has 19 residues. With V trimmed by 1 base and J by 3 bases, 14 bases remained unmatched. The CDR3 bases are TGTGCCAGCAGCCAAGTCTATTATAAACTAGCGGGAGCCCACTACGAGCAGTACTTC. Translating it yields CASSQVYYKLAGAHYEQYF.

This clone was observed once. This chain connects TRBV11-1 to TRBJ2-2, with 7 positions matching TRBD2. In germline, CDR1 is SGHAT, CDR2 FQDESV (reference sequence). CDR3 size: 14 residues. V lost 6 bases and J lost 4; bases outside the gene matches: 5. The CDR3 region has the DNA TGTGCCAGCAGACTAGCGTTCGGCACCGGGGAGCTGTTTTTT. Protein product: CASRLAFGTGELFF.

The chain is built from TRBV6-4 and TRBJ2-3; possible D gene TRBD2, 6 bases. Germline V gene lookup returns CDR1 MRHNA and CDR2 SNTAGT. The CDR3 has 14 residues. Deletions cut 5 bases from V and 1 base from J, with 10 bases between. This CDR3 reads CASSRGGGTDTQYF. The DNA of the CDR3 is TGTGCCAGCAGTCGGGGAGGAGGCACAGATACGCAGTATTTT.

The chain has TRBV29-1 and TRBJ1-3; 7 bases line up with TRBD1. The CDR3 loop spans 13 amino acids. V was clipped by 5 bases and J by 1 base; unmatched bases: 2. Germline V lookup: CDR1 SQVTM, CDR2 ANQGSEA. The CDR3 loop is CSVSTGSGNTIYF. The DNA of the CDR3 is TGCAGCGTTTCGACAGGGTCTGGAAACACCATATATTTT.

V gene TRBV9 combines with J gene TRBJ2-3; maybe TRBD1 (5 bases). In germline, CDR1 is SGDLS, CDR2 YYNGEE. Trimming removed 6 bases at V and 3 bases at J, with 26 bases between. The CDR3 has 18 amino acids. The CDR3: CASKPTFTGEEGTDTQYF. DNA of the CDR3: TGTGCCAGCAAACCAACCTTTACAGGAGAGGAAGGAACAGATACGCAGTATTTT.

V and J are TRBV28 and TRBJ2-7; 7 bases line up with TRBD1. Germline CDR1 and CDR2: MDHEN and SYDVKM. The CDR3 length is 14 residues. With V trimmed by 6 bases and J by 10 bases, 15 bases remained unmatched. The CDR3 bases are TGTGCCAGCAGCACACCGGGACAGTCTACGTATCAGTACTTC. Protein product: CASSTPGQSTYQYF.

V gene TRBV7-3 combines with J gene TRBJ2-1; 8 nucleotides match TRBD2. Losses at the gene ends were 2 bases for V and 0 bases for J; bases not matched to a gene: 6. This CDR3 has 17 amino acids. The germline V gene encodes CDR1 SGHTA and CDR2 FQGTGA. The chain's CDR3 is CASSLETGTSSYNEQFF. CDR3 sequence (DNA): TGTGCCAGCAGCTTAGAGACCGGGACTAGCTCCTACAATGAGCAGTTCTTC. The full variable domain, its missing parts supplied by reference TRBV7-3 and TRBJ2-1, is GAGVSQTPSNKVTEKGKYVELRCDPISGHTALYWYRQSLGQGPEFLIYFQGTGAADDSGLPNDRFFAVRPEGSVSTLKIQRTERGDSAVYLCASSLETGTSSYNEQFFGPGTRLTVL.

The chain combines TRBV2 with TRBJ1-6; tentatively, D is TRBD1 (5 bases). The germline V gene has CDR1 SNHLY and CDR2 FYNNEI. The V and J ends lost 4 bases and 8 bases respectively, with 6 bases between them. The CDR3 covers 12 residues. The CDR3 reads CASSGQHSPLHF. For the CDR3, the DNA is TGTGCCAGCAGTGGACAGCATTCACCCCTCCACTTT.

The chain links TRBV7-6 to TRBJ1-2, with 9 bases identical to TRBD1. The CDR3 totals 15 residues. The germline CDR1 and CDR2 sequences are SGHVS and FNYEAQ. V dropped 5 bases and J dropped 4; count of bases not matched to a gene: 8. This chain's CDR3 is CASSPETGGGYGYTF. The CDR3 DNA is TGTGCCAGCAGCCCCGAGACAGGGGGTGGCTATGGCTACACCTTC.

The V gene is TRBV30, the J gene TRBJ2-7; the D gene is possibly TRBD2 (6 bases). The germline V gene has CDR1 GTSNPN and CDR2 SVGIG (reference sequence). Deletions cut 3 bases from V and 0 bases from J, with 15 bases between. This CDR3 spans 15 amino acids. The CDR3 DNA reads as TGTGCCTGGAGCGGCGGGACCCTAAGCTCCTACGAGCAGTACTTC. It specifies CAWSGGTLSSYEQYF. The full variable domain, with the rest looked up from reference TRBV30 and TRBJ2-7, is SQTIHQWPATLVQPVGSPLSLECTVEGTSNPNLYWYRQAAGRGLQLLFYSVGIGQISSEVPQNLSASRPQDRQFILSSKKLLLSDSGFYLCAWSGGTLSSYEQYFGPGTRLTVT.

CDR3 DNA sequence: TGTGCCAGCAGCTTAAGCCTCCCCTACGAGCAGTACTTC. Protein sequence: CASSLSLPYEQYF. V is TRBV5-6 and J is TRBJ2-7; D is uncertain. Germline assignment: CDR1 SGHDT and CDR2 YYEEEE. This CDR3 has 13 residues. V lost 2 bases, J lost 2 bases, and 8 bases lay in between.

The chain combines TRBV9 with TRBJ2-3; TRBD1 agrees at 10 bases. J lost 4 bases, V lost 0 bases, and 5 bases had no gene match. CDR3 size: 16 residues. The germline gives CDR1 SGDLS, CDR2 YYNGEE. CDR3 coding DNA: TGTGCCAGCAGCGTAGGAGGACAGGGGGTGCCAGATACGCAGTATTTT. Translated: CASSVGGQGVPDTQYF.

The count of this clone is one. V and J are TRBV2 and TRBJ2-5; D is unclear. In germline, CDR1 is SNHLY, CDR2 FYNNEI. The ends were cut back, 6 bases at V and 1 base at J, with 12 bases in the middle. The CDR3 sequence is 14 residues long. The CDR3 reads CASSRRLAQETQYF. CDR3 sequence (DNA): TGTGCCAGCAGCCGGAGACTGGCCCAAGAGACCCAGTACTTC.

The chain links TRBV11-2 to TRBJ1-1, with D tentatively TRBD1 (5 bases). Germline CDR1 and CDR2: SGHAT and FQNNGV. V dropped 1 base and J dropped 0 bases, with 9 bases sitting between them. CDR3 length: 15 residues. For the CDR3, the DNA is TGTGCCAGCAGCTTAGTCCCGACAGTGAACACTGAAGCTTTCTTT. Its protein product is CASSLVPTVNTEAFF.

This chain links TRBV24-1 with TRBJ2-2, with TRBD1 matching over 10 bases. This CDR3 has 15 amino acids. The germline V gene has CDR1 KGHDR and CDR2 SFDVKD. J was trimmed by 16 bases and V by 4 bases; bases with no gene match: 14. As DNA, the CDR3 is TGTGCCACCAGTGACGCCGGGACAGGGGCCCTACGGAGGTTTTTT. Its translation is CATSDAGTGALRRFF.

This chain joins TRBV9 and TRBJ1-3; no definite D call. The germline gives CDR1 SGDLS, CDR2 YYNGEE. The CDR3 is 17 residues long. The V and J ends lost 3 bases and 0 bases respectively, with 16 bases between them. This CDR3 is CASSAEGQFPSGNTIYF. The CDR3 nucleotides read TGTGCCAGCAGCGCAGAGGGCCAGTTCCCCTCTGGAAACACCATATATTTT.

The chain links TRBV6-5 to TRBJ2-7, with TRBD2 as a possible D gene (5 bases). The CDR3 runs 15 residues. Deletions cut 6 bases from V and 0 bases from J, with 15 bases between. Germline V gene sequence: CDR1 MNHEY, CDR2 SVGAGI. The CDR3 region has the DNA TGTGCCAGCAGGACGGATGGCGGGCTCTCCTACGAGCAGTACTTC. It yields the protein CASRTDGGLSYEQYF.

The CDR3, as DNA: TGTGCCAGCAGCGAGGTGGGGGGTCCTTACATGAACACTGAAGCTTTCTTT. Its translation: CASSEVGGPYMNTEAFF. V is TRBV7-3 and J is TRBJ1-1; maybe TRBD1 (5 bases). Germline CDR1 and CDR2: SGHTA and FQGTGA. The V end was cut by 5 bases, the J end by 0 bases, with 19 bases between. This CDR3 has 17 residues.

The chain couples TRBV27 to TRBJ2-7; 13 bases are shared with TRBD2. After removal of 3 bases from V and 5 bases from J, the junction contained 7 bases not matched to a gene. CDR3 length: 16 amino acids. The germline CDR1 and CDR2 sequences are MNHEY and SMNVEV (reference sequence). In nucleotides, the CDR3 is TGTGCCAGCAGTTTTTCCGGGACTAGCGGGAAAAACGAGCAGTACTTC. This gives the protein CASSFSGTSGKNEQYF.